A few counts support the clone carrying this T cell receptor (beta chain). Its specificity is not known. The ends lost 4 bases at V and 8 bases at J; junction bases unmatched: 8. The CDR3 is 14 amino acids. CDR1 is PRHDT and CDR2 is FYEKMQ in the germline V gene (reference sequence). This record belongs to a study of T-cell memory formation after mild COVID-19. MiXCR was run by TCRdb on the 5' RACE reads, yielding one entry per CDR3 protein. The data show under 450,000 distinct CDR3 sequences, with around a quarter seen just once and about an eighth held by the top ten. General study points: CD8+ contracting clones occupied EMRA, while CD4+ ones occupied mainly CM and EM.

This TCR was recovered from an adult woman who had mild COVID-19 (a few samples of this study predate the infection). Cell type and time point are not known. The sequencing input was PBMCs or a T cell subset sorted from them (not recorded which). The genes are TRBV13 and TRBJ2-4, with 7 bases identical to TRBD1. CDR3 protein: CASSSTGEGDIQYF. CDR3 sequence (DNA): TGTGCCAGCAGCTCCACAGGGGAAGGAGACATTCAGTACTTC.